This paragraph reports one TCR beta chain. Its antigen target is currently unknown. Base qualities are missing; no much larger clone stands one base away. These data come from a study of T cell changes during pregnancy in multiple sclerosis (dated by TCRdb to between 2018 and 2020). General notes on the study: The study examined how the T cell repertoire changed over the course of pregnancy in women with multiple sclerosis.

The method behind the library was the immunoSEQ multiplex PCR assay. The clones in this table, taken by TCRdb from immuneACCESS, are in-frame only. Not every clone is retained; where verified, under half of the shortfall comes from an unresolved V gene, and the cause of the rest is unknown. This sample lists about 80,000 clones; about 90% were detected once. More than 1.4% of the sample comes from the top ten. Source: peripheral blood, taken before pregnancy. The receptor comes from a female donor with multiple sclerosis, enrolled in a pregnancy study.

The CDR3 corresponds to CASSLTGVEKSGGQYF. The DNA sequence reads TGTGCCAGCAGTCTGACAGGGGTCGAAAAATCTGGAGGGCAGTACTTC. The chain is assembled from TRBV6-6 and TRBJ2-7; 8 bases in between match TRBD1. V lost 5 bases and J lost 9 bases, and the count of bases not matched to a germline gene is 18. According to the germline V gene (reference sequence), CDR1 reads MNHNY and CDR2 reads SVGAGI. Inclusive of the bounding cysteine and phenylalanine, the CDR3 is 16 residues long. Of the read, only the CDR3 DNA is kept; its 48 bases are in frame from base 1.